Each of the 7 T cell receptor beta chains below was sequenced from the same sample in a study of neurological immune-mediated disorders. One entry per CDR3 protein results from TCRdb running MiXCR on the 5' RACE reads. Counted here are tens of thousands of distinct CDR3 sequences, around 2.5% occurring once; the ten biggest clones make up nearly 2.5%. Sample: PBMCs. These receptors originate from a man between 45 and 60 years old with multiple sclerosis.

V usage is TRBV6-2 or TRBV6-3 and J usage is TRBJ1-5; D remains unclear. CDR3 length equals 15 residues. V was pared by 0 bases and J by 2 bases, with 8 bases between. Germline CDR1 is MNHEY and CDR2 is SVGEGT. The CDR3 region is CASSYSTTRNQPQHF. The CDR3 nucleotides read TGTGCCAGCAGTTACTCGACCACCCGCAATCAGCCCCAGCATTTT.

This clonotype was counted many times. The genes are TRBV5-1 and TRBJ2-5; no clear D gene. Germline V gene data show CDR1 as SGHRS and CDR2 as YFSETQ. The CDR3 runs 12 residues. V gave up 5 bases and J gave up 0 bases, with 5 bases separating them. The CDR3 coding sequence is TGCGCCAGCAGGGCAGACCAAGAGACCCAGTACTTC. Protein sequence: CASRADQETQYF.

This clonotype was observed many times. The chain uses TRBV5-1 and TRBJ1-5; the D is unclear. Germline V lookup: CDR1 SGHRS, CDR2 YFSETQ. The CDR3 is 14 amino acids. The V gene lost 0 bases and the J gene lost 0 bases, with 4 bases spanning the gap. For the CDR3, the DNA is TGCGCCAGCAGCTTGGATCCTAGCAATCAGCCCCAGCATTTT. Protein: CASSLDPSNQPQHF.

This clonotype occurred a few times. Likely a read error: the CDR3 ends without its conserved phenylalanine or tryptophan. The DNA is left out, because the CDR3 cannot be placed on it with certainty; the CDR3 is given as TCRdb lists it. This sequence joins TRBV12-3 or TRBV12-4 and TRBJ1-6; the D call TRBD1 from the table was never checked on the DNA. The CDR3 has 15 residues if both end residues are counted. The chain's CDR3 is CASSSSQGANSPLNV.

There are many counts of this clonotype. The chain links TRBV7-2 to TRBJ2-5; D is possibly TRBD1 or TRBD2 (5 bases each). V was trimmed by 7 bases and J by 1 base, leaving 16 bases between them. Germline CDR1 is SGHTA and CDR2 is FQGNSA. The CDR3 sequence is 15 residues long. The CDR3 DNA follows: TGTGCCAGCAACCCCCAAGCGAGGGGCCAAGAGACCCAGTACTTC. This gives the protein CASNPQARGQETQYF.

In its sample, this clonotype was seen many times. V gene TRBV20-1 combines with J gene TRBJ1-1; 10 positions match TRBD1. CDR1 DFQATT and CDR2 SNEGSKA come from the germline V gene (reference sequence). CDR3 length equals 14 residues. V dropped 3 bases and J dropped 3; count of bases not matched to a gene: 4. CDR3 in amino acids: CSARTGGSYTEAFF. The CDR3 nucleotides are TGCAGTGCTAGGACAGGGGGCTCATACACTGAAGCTTTCTTT.

This clonotype was seen a few times. A much larger clone lies a single base off, so this may be a read error. V gene TRBV6-6 combines with J gene TRBJ2-1; D might be TRBD2 (5 bases). This CDR3 has 13 residues. Germline V CDR1 and CDR2: MNHNY, SVGAGI (reference sequence). The V end lost 6 bases, the J end lost 10 bases, and 16 bases lay between the germline ends. The CDR3 nucleotides are TGTGCCAGCAGCACGGGAAACCTATCGGAGCAGTTCTTC. It is translated as CASSTGNLSEQFF.